Below are 32 T cell receptor beta chains sequenced from a single sample in a study of graft-versus-host responses after intestinal transplantation. Clones were sequenced by immunoSEQ multiplex PCR, and TCRdb holds only the in-frame ones, with some missing. The data hold 75,000 to 100,000 clones, with around nine tenths observed a single time. Their cognate antigens are unknown. The sequencing here drew on unstimulated CD4+ T cells sorted from spleen or lymph node cells, taken before intestinal transplant. The source is a human donor who received an intestinal transplant.

The CDR3 spells CASSDKNYGYTF. The CDR3 DNA follows: TGTGCCAGCAGTGACAAAAACTATGGCTACACCTTC. The V and J genes are TRBV6-1 and TRBJ1-2; D gene ambiguous. Germline lookup yields CDR1 MNHNS and CDR2 SASEGT. The V gene lost 3 bases and the J gene lost 2 bases, with 4 bases spanning the gap. This CDR3 spans 12 amino acids.

The chain joins TRBV5-5 to TRBJ1-1, with D possibly matching TRBD1 (6 bases). This CDR3 spans 16 amino acids. The V gene's germline CDR1 is SGHKS and CDR2 YYEKEE (reference sequence). The V end lost 4 bases, the J end lost 3 bases, and 19 bases lay between the germline ends. CDR3 amino acids: CASSHDPGVPDTEAFF. The DNA for the CDR3 is TGTGCCAGCAGCCATGACCCAGGGGTTCCGGACACTGAAGCTTTCTTT.

This sequence joins TRBV7-9 and TRBJ2-1, with 12 bases identical to TRBD1. Trimming took 5 bases from V and 6 from J; bases not matched to a gene: 5. Germline CDR1 SEHNR, CDR2 FQNEAQ (reference sequence). The CDR3 extends over 15 amino acids. CDR3 in DNA: TGTGCCAGCAGCCGGGACAGGGGGCCAGCCAATGAGCAGTTCTTC. Translated, it gives CASSRDRGPANEQFF.

J is TRBJ1-5 and V is TRBV16; tentatively, D is TRBD1 (6 bases). CDR1 and CDR2 (germline): KGHSY, FQNENV. The CDR3 is 15 amino acids. Trimming left V 0 bases short and J 0 bases short, with 6 bases between. The CDR3 DNA is TGTGCCAGCAGCCAATCGGGACATAGCAATCAGCCCCAGCATTTT. Translating gives CASSQSGHSNQPQHF.

The gene calls are TRBV30 and TRBJ1-4; D is unclear. V was pared by 7 bases and J by 8 bases, with 20 bases between. The CDR3 is made up of 14 amino acids. Germline CDR1 and CDR2: GTSNPN and SVGIG (reference sequence). The CDR3, as DNA: TGTGCCTCCGGAGGTGGGAAACTTGGGGAAAAACTGTTTTTT. Encoded protein: CASGGGKLGEKLFF.

The rearrangement links TRBV7-6 to TRBJ2-5, with D perhaps TRBD1 (6 bases). The V gene's germline CDR1 is SGHVS and CDR2 FNYEAQ. Trimming took 1 base from V and 5 from J, leaving 11 bases between them. This CDR3 contains 14 residues. The CDR3 bases are TGTGCCAGCAGCTTAGATGGACAGACGGAGACCCAGTACTTC. It is translated as CASSLDGQTETQYF.

The chain employs TRBV30 and TRBJ2-1, with 9 bases identical to TRBD2. CDR3 size: 17 residues. The germline CDR1 and CDR2 sequences are GTSNPN and SVGIG (reference sequence). V lost 2 bases, J lost 4 bases, and 12 bases stayed unmatched. CDR3 residues: CAWSKRGAELGYNEQFF. CDR3 sequence (DNA): TGTGCCTGGAGTAAGCGGGGGGCCGAGTTAGGGTACAATGAGCAGTTCTTC.

The V and J genes are TRBV5-4 and TRBJ1-4; 8 nucleotides line up with TRBD1. J lost 8 bases, V lost 2 bases, and 23 bases had no gene match. Germline CDR1 reads SGHNT; CDR2 reads YYREEE (reference sequence). The CDR3 runs to 20 residues. The CDR3 nucleotides read TGTGCCAGCAGCTTAAAGGTCGGGTCAGGGGGCGCGGTTGGTCAGGAAAAACTGTTTTTT. The encoded protein is CASSLKVGSGGAVGQEKLFF.

The chain links TRBV18 to TRBJ2-7; a possible D gene is TRBD1 (6 bases). Germline values: CDR1 KGHSH, CDR2 LQKENI. Trimming took 4 bases from V and 0 from J, leaving 10 bases between them. CDR3 length: 14 residues. CDR3 in amino acids: CASSLTGLSYEQYF. DNA of the CDR3: TGTGCCAGCTCACTTACAGGGCTCTCCTACGAGCAGTACTTC. The whole variable domain, remainder taken from reference TRBV18 and TRBJ2-7, is NAGVMQNPRHLVRRRGQEARLRCSPMKGHSHVYWYRQLPEEGLKFMVYLQKENIIDESGMPKERFSAEFPKEGPSILRIQQVVRGDSAAYFCASSLTGLSYEQYFGPGTRLTVT.

The V gene is TRBV5-5, the J gene TRBJ1-5, with D perhaps matching TRBD1 (6 bases). Germline V gives CDR1 SGHKS, CDR2 YYEKEE (reference sequence). This CDR3 contains 17 residues. V dropped 0 bases and J dropped 4 bases, with 17 bases sitting between them. DNA for the CDR3: TGTGCCAGCAGCTTGGAGCGCTGGGGACAAGGTAATCAGCCCCAGCATTTT. It encodes CASSLERWGQGNQPQHF.

V usage is TRBV28 and J usage is TRBJ2-1; a possible D gene is TRBD2 (6 bases). Trimming stripped 2 bases from V and 4 bases from J, with 9 bases between. CDR3 length: 14 residues. CDR1 MDHEN and CDR2 SYDVKM come from the germline V gene. CDR3: CASSLVGSYNEQFF. The CDR3 DNA reads TGTGCCAGCAGTTTAGTCGGGAGTTACAATGAGCAGTTCTTC.

The chain is built from TRBV6-5 and TRBJ1-2; D call uncertain. V dropped 0 bases and J dropped 3 bases, with 5 bases sitting between them. From germline, CDR1 is MNHEY and CDR2 SVGAGI. The CDR3 has 13 amino acids. CDR3 amino acids: CASSYSADYGYTF. In DNA form, the CDR3 reads TGTGCCAGCAGTTACTCGGCAGACTATGGCTACACCTTC.

The chain recombines TRBV6-5 with TRBJ2-3, with D perhaps matching TRBD1 (7 bases). The V gene's germline CDR1 is MNHEY and CDR2 SVGAGI. The germline V and J ends were trimmed by 6 bases and 1 base, with 11 bases remaining between them. This CDR3 is 14 amino acids long. Written as DNA, the CDR3 is TGTGCCAGCAGCATCAGGGGGGGCACAGATACGCAGTATTTT. Its protein is CASSIRGGTDTQYF.

V gene TRBV6-1 combines with J gene TRBJ2-7, with D tentatively TRBD1 (6 bases). From germline, CDR1 is MNHNS and CDR2 SASEGT. V was pared by 3 bases and J by 3 bases, with 12 bases between. This CDR3 is built from 14 residues. CDR3 nucleotide sequence: TGTGCCAGCAGTGATAACATAGGGGGCTACGAGCAGTACTTC. Translation: CASSDNIGGYEQYF.

The chain has TRBV7-3 and TRBJ2-2; D may be TRBD2 (6 bases). Germline CDR1 and CDR2: SGHTA and FQGTGA. With 1 base removed from V and 5 bases from J, the gap between germline ends came to 8 bases. The CDR3 sequence is 14 residues long. The CDR3 is CASSLNRGTGELFF. CDR3 nucleotide sequence: TGTGCCAGCAGCTTAAATCGGGGGACCGGGGAGCTGTTTTTT.

This rearrangement joins TRBV10-3 to TRBJ1-4; 7 bases fit TRBD1. Germline V CDR1 and CDR2: ENHRY, SYGVKD. V shed 2 bases and J 7 bases; nucleotides not matched to a gene: 13. The CDR3 covers 17 residues. CDR3: CAISEVEGTAVGEKLFF. As DNA, the CDR3 is TGTGCCATCAGTGAGGTGGAGGGGACAGCTGTGGGTGAAAAACTGTTTTTT.

The chain combines TRBV5-4 with TRBJ2-3, with a possible D match to TRBD2 (7 bases). The CDR3 loop spans 13 amino acids. The germline gives CDR1 SGHNT, CDR2 YYREEE (reference sequence). V was clipped by 7 bases and J by 4 bases, with 13 bases between them. The CDR3 here is CASEGGAADTQYF. CDR3 sequence (DNA): TGTGCCAGCGAAGGGGGGGCGGCAGATACGCAGTATTTT.

The chain links TRBV4-1 to TRBJ2-3, with 12 bases identical to TRBD2. Losses at the gene ends were 0 bases for V and 5 bases for J; bases not matched to a gene: 12. This CDR3 contains 19 residues. Germline V gene data show CDR1 as MGHRA and CDR2 as YSYEKL. The CDR3, as DNA: TGCGCCAGCAGCCAAGATCGGCTAGCGGGAGGGCTCGGAAAAGATACGCAGTATTTT. Its protein product is CASSQDRLAGGLGKDTQYF.

The chain is built from TRBV5-1 and TRBJ1-1; D is uncertain. V was trimmed by 0 bases and J by 4 bases, leaving 16 bases between them. CDR1 and CDR2 from the germline V gene are SGHRS and YFSETQ. This CDR3 has 16 amino acids. The CDR3 reads CASSLGVGRFGTEAFF. CDR3 bases: TGCGCCAGCAGCTTGGGGGTGGGCAGGTTTGGCACTGAAGCTTTCTTT. Complete variable domain (other parts from reference TRBV5-1 and TRBJ1-1): KAGVTQTPRYLIKTRGQQVTLSCSPISGHRSVSWYQQTPGQGLQFLFEYFSETQRNKGNFPGRFSGRQFSNSRSEMNVSTLELGDSALYLCASSLGVGRFGTEAFFGQGTRLTVV.

The rearrangement joins TRBV30 to TRBJ2-5; 12 positions match TRBD2. With V trimmed by 2 bases and J by 3 bases, 4 bases remained unmatched. CDR1 GTSNPN and CDR2 SVGIG come from the germline V gene (reference sequence). The CDR3 runs 15 residues. The CDR3 coding sequence is TGTGCCTGGAGTAGGGCTAGCGGGGGGGAAGAGACCCAGTACTTC. This gives the protein CAWSRASGGEETQYF. Drawing the rest from reference TRBV30 and TRBJ2-5, the complete variable domain is SQTIHQWPATLVQPVGSPLSLECTVEGTSNPNLYWYRQAAGRGLQLLFYSVGIGQISSEVPQNLSASRPQDRQFILSSKKLLLSDSGFYLCAWSRASGGEETQYFGPGTRLLVL.

This chain uses TRBV4-3 with TRBJ1-5; D not resolved. The CDR3 contains 14 residues. The germline V and J ends were trimmed by 1 base and 3 bases, with 7 bases remaining between them. Germline CDR1 is LGHNA and CDR2 is YSLEER. CDR3 DNA sequence: TGCGCCAGCAGCCAAGCCAGGTACAATCAGCCCCAGCATTTT. Translating gives CASSQARYNQPQHF.

Here the CDR3 DNA reads TGTGCCAGCAGAGCGGACAGGGCCTTTAATCAGCCCCAGCATTTT. This gives the protein CASRADRAFNQPQHF. The rearrangement uses TRBV6-1 and TRBJ1-5, with TRBD1 matching 8 bases. CDR1 and CDR2 (germline): MNHNS, SASEGT. This CDR3 is built from 15 residues. The J segment lost 4 bases and the V segment lost 6 bases, leaving 8 bases of the junction unmatched.

This chain links TRBV6-5 with TRBJ1-1; 9 nucleotides line up with TRBD1. Trimming took 4 bases from V and 3 from J; bases not matched to a gene: 3. The germline CDR1 and CDR2 sequences are MNHEY and SVGAGI. CDR3 length equals 14 residues. CDR3 sequence: CASSWTGEDTEAFF. Written as DNA, the CDR3 is TGTGCCAGCAGTTGGACAGGGGAGGACACTGAAGCTTTCTTT.

CDR3 protein: CAISVRAQETQYF. The CDR3, as DNA: TGTGCCATCAGTGTGCGAGCCCAAGAGACCCAGTACTTC. The chain employs TRBV10-3 and TRBJ2-5, with D unresolved. Germline CDR1 reads ENHRY; CDR2 reads SYGVKD. Trimming pared 4 bases from V and 1 base from J, leaving 7 bases between. The CDR3 contains 13 residues.

The rearrangement links TRBV6-5 to TRBJ2-1; D not resolved. This CDR3 spans 14 amino acids. Per germline, CDR1 MNHEY and CDR2 SVGAGI. V was shortened by 6 bases and J by 1 base, with 10 bases between the two germline ends. CDR3 amino acids: CASRYRTSYNEQFF. The CDR3, as DNA: TGTGCCAGCAGATACCGAACATCCTACAATGAGCAGTTCTTC.

This chain joins TRBV7-9 and TRBJ2-1; 11 bases line up with TRBD2. There are 17 residues in the CDR3. The ends lost 0 bases at V and 9 bases at J; junction bases unmatched: 10. Per germline, CDR1 SEHNR and CDR2 FQNEAQ (reference sequence). CDR3 region: CASSLAMASGRLGEQFF. The CDR3 bases are TGTGCCAGCAGCTTAGCTATGGCTAGCGGGAGGTTGGGTGAGCAGTTCTTC.

V gene TRBV6-8 combines with J gene TRBJ1-3; a weak D match, TRBD1 (6 bases). This CDR3 contains 15 residues. Trimming pared 2 bases from V and 4 bases from J, leaving 12 bases between. Germline CDR1 is MNHGY and CDR2 is SAAAGT. The CDR3 bases are TGTGCCAGCAGTTACCCTAGGGGGAGAGGAAACACCATATATTTT. Its translation: CASSYPRGRGNTIYF.

V usage is TRBV4-2 and J usage is TRBJ2-1; 9 nucleotides match TRBD2. Per germline, CDR1 LGHNA and CDR2 YNFKEQ. This CDR3 has 15 amino acids. J lost 4 bases, V lost 4 bases, and 5 bases had no gene match. CDR3 in amino acids: CASSPLSGGYNEQFF. For the CDR3, the DNA is TGTGCCAGCAGCCCCCTTAGCGGGGGTTACAATGAGCAGTTCTTC.

This rearrangement joins TRBV9 to TRBJ2-1; the match to TRBD2 covers 9 bases. The germline gives CDR1 SGDLS, CDR2 YYNGEE. V lost 0 bases and J lost 3; bases outside the gene matches: 7. CDR3 size: 17 residues. CDR3 sequence (DNA): TGTGCCAGCAGCGTAGGTCTTGAGACTAGCGGCTACAATGAGCAGTTCTTC. It translates to CASSVGLETSGYNEQFF.

The chain joins TRBV2 to TRBJ2-3; D uncertain. The CDR3 has 14 amino acids. Germline CDR1 SNHLY, CDR2 FYNNEI. The V and J ends lost 6 bases and 4 bases respectively, with 14 bases between them. The CDR3 spells CASSSLVSADTQYF. The CDR3, as DNA: TGTGCCAGCAGCTCTCTAGTTTCCGCAGATACGCAGTATTTT.

V and J are TRBV2 and TRBJ2-4; D may be TRBD1 (5 bases). There are 15 residues in the CDR3. CDR1 and CDR2 (germline): SNHLY, FYNNEI. Trimming removed 8 bases at V and 9 bases at J, with 23 bases between. The CDR3 bases are TGTGCCAGCCAGGGTCGAGCCGGGCCCGCAAGCATTCAGTACTTC. Protein sequence: CASQGRAGPASIQYF.

The V gene is TRBV4-2, the J gene TRBJ2-4, with a tentative D call TRBD2 (5 bases). The CDR3 totals 17 residues. V was trimmed by 1 base and J by 3 bases, leaving 16 bases between them. Germline CDR1 and CDR2: LGHNA and YNFKEQ. The CDR3 loop is CASSQGVWELGKNIQYF. CDR3 bases: TGTGCCAGCAGCCAAGGGGTTTGGGAGTTAGGCAAAAACATTCAGTACTTC.